The 14 T cell receptor beta chains in this list originate from one sample, sequenced in a study of cytomegalovirus exposure and HLA in healthy donors. Only in-frame clones appear in the TCRdb table, and some are missing; sequencing was by immunoSEQ multiplex PCR. This sample has some 250,000 clones, with approximately 86% found just once. Material: PBMCs. These receptors originate from a woman aged 25 to 39 in good health and CMV-seropositive.

The rearrangement links TRBV28 to TRBJ2-3; the D gene is possibly TRBD2 (5 bases). CDR1 and CDR2 from the germline V gene are MDHEN and SYDVKM. Trimming took off 3 bases at V and 8 bases at J, with 9 bases between the two ends. The CDR3 is made up of 12 amino acids. CDR3 sequence: CASSLRRGTQYF. DNA of the CDR3: TGTGCCAGCAGTTTGCGCCGGGGTACGCAGTATTTT.

The J gene is TRBJ1-2, the V gene TRBV7-9; D is possibly TRBD1 (6 bases). V gave up 1 base and J gave up 4 bases, with 16 bases separating them. There are 16 residues in the CDR3. Per germline, CDR1 SEHNR and CDR2 FQNEAQ (reference sequence). The CDR3 sequence is CASSLEDSLVAYGYTF. CDR3 DNA sequence: TGTGCCAGCAGCTTAGAGGACAGCCTTGTTGCCTATGGCTACACCTTC.

This chain uses TRBV7-6 with TRBJ2-7; tentative D call: TRBD2 (7 bases). The CDR3 loop spans 15 amino acids. Germline CDR1 reads SGHVS; CDR2 reads FNYEAQ. V gave up 5 bases and J gave up 3 bases, with 17 bases separating them. The CDR3 protein is CASSPRAGGLYEQYF. The CDR3 DNA reads TGTGCCAGCAGCCCCCGCGCCGGGGGGCTCTACGAGCAGTACTTC.

The rearrangement joins TRBV5-5 to TRBJ1-2; D unresolved. Germline V gives CDR1 SGHKS, CDR2 YYEKEE (reference sequence). The CDR3 runs 13 residues. V was shortened by 0 bases and J by 8 bases, with 11 bases between the two germline ends. The chain's CDR3 is CASSLVGGSGYTF. The DNA for the CDR3 is TGTGCCAGCAGCTTGGTCGGAGGGAGCGGCTACACCTTC.

V gene TRBV10-3 combines with J gene TRBJ2-5; TRBD2 aligns across 9 bases. V trimming: 11 bases; J trimming: 2 bases; junction bases outside the gene matches: 6. Germline loops: CDR1 ENHRY, CDR2 SYGVKD. CDR3 length: 13 amino acids. The CDR3 DNA sequence: TGTGCCGGAGCGGGAGGTGGTCAAGAGACCCAGTACTTC. Translated, it gives CAGAGGGQETQYF.

As DNA, the CDR3 is TGTGCCCTCGCGGGGATTGGAAACACCATATATTTT. Its translation is CALAGIGNTIYF. V is TRBV30 and J is TRBJ1-3, with no clear D. This CDR3 region has 12 residues. Trimming removed 8 bases from V and 3 bases from J, with 11 bases in between. The germline V gene has CDR1 GTSNPN and CDR2 SVGIG (reference sequence). Filled out from reference TRBV30 and TRBJ1-3, the complete variable domain reads SQTIHQWPATLVQPVGSPLSLECTVEGTSNPNLYWYRQAAGRGLQLLFYSVGIGQISSEVPQNLSASRPQDRQFILSSKKLLLSDSGFYLCALAGIGNTIYFGEGSWLTVV.

This rearrangement joins TRBV5-1 to TRBJ2-7; 7 bases are shared with TRBD1. The ends lost 5 bases at V and 1 base at J; junction bases unmatched: 3. The CDR3 totals 13 residues. Germline V gene sequence: CDR1 SGHRS, CDR2 YFSETQ. Written as DNA, the CDR3 is TGCGCCAGCAGGGCGACAGGGTCCTACGAGCAGTACTTC. This translates into CASRATGSYEQYF.

The count of this clone is one. The rearrangement uses TRBV10-1 and TRBJ2-7; 10 bases are a match to TRBD2. CDR1 and CDR2 from the germline V gene are WNHNN and SYGVQD (reference sequence). The V segment lost 6 bases and the J segment 3 bases; nucleotides outside the gene matches: 2. There are 13 residues in the CDR3. CDR3 sequence (DNA): TGCGCCAGCAGCCCTAGCGGGGGCTACGAGCAGTACTTC. Translation gives CASSPSGGYEQYF.

This clone was counted between two and nine times. V usage is TRBV5-1 and J usage is TRBJ2-1; TRBD1 matches 12 bases. In germline, CDR1 is SGHRS, CDR2 YFSETQ. The CDR3 is 15 residues long. The junction had 7 bases not matched to a gene; V was cut back by 4 bases and J by 8 bases. CDR3 sequence: CASSPIGTGGHEQFF. CDR3 DNA sequence: TGCGCCAGCAGCCCTATCGGGACAGGGGGCCATGAGCAGTTCTTC.

Written as DNA, the CDR3 is TGTGCCAGCAGTCCTTCGACAGGGGGCAACGAGCAGTACTTC. It is translated as CASSPSTGGNEQYF. The rearrangement joins TRBV27 to TRBJ2-7; 10 bases match TRBD1. Trimming at V came to 5 bases and at J to 5 bases, leaving 6 bases not matched to a gene. The CDR3 consists of 14 residues. Germline-derived CDR1 and CDR2 are MNHEY and SMNVEV (reference sequence).

This rearrangement joins TRBV27 to TRBJ2-7; the match to TRBD1 covers 10 bases. V was pared by 5 bases and J by 2 bases, with 12 bases of the junction left unmatched. The CDR3 runs 17 residues. Germline lookup yields CDR1 MNHEY and CDR2 SMNVEV (reference sequence). The CDR3 DNA reads as TGTGCCAGCAGTCCGCAGGGAGGGACAGGGGCAACCTACGAGCAGTACTTC. It codes for CASSPQGGTGATYEQYF.

The chain uses TRBV2 and TRBJ2-7; 8 nucleotides agree with TRBD1. Germline V gene data show CDR1 as SNHLY and CDR2 as FYNNEI. Unmatched junction bases numbered 7, after V lost 2 bases and J lost 1 base. The CDR3 totals 16 residues. This CDR3 reads CASSENLGTGSYEQYF. DNA for the CDR3: TGTGCCAGCAGTGAAAATCTTGGGACAGGATCCTACGAGCAGTACTTC.

The V gene is TRBV6-5, the J gene TRBJ2-1, with unresolved D. The CDR3 spans 14 residues. Germline lookup yields CDR1 MNHEY and CDR2 SVGAGI. The V end was cut by 5 bases, the J end by 1 base, with 9 bases between. The CDR3 nucleotides are TGTGCCAGCAGTGAACTCACGTCCTACAATGAGCAGTTCTTC. Translation gives CASSELTSYNEQFF.

The chain combines TRBV25-1 with TRBJ2-7; D possibly corresponds to TRBD2 (6 bases). The CDR3 runs 16 residues. Deletions cut 1 base from V and 0 bases from J, with 13 bases between. CDR1 and CDR2 (germline): MGHDK, SYGVNS. CDR3 region: CASSELGPGGSYEQYF. CDR3 coding DNA: TGTGCCAGCAGTGAATTAGGGCCCGGGGGCTCCTACGAGCAGTACTTC.